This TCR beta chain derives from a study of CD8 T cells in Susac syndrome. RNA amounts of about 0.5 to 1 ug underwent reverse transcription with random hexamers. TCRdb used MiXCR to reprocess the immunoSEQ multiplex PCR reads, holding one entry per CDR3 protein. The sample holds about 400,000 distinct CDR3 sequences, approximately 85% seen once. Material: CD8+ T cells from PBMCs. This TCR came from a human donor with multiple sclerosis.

The CDR3 sequence is CSVEKGPEAFF. The CDR3 DNA sequence: TGCAGCGTTGAAAAAGGTCCTGAAGCTTTCTTT. The V and J genes are TRBV29-1 and TRBJ1-1; D gene unclear. The CDR3 is 11 residues long. The germline V gene has CDR1 SQVTM and CDR2 ANQGSEA. V was trimmed by 2 bases and J by 6 bases, leaving 7 bases between them.